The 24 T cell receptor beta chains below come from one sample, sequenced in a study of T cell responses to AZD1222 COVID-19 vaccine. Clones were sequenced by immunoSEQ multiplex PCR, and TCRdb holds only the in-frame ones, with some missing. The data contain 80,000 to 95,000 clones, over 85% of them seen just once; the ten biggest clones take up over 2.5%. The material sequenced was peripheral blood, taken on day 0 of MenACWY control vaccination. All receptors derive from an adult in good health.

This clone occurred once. The CDR3 DNA reads TGCGCCAGCAGCTTGGGGGGAGTGGGCACTGAAGCTTTCTTT. Its translation is CASSLGGVGTEAFF. This chain uses TRBV5-1 with TRBJ1-1, with no clear D. Between the trimmed V and J ends, which lost 0 bases and 4 bases, there was a span of 10 bases. Germline CDR1 SGHRS, CDR2 YFSETQ. This CDR3 has 14 residues.

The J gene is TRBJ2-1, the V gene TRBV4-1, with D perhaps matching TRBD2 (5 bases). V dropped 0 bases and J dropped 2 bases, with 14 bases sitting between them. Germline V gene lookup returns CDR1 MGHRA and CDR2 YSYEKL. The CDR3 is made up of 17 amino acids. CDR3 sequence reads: CASSQDRGPQAYNEQFF. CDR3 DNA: TGCGCCAGCAGCCAAGATCGCGGGCCCCAGGCCTACAATGAGCAGTTCTTC.

The CDR3 sequence: CAISDVGMTNEKLFF. CDR3 DNA: TGTGCCATCAGTGATGTAGGGATGACTAATGAAAAACTGTTTTTT. The chain employs TRBV10-3 and TRBJ1-4, with D uncertain. Trimming removed 3 bases at V and 2 bases at J, with 10 bases between. The CDR3 loop spans 15 amino acids. Per the germline V gene, CDR1 is ENHRY and CDR2 is SYGVKD.

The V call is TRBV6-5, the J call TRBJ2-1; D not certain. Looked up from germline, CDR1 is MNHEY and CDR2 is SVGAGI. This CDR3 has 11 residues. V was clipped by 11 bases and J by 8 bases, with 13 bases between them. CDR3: CAVKGIDEQFF. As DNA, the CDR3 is TGTGCCGTGAAAGGGATCGATGAGCAGTTCTTC.

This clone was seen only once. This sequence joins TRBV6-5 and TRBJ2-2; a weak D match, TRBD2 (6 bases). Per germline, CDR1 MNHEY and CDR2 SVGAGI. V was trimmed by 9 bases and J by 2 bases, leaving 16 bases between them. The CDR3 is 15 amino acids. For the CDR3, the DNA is TGTGCCAGTCCCGAACCGGGAGATAACACCGGGGAGCTGTTTTTT. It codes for CASPEPGDNTGELFF.

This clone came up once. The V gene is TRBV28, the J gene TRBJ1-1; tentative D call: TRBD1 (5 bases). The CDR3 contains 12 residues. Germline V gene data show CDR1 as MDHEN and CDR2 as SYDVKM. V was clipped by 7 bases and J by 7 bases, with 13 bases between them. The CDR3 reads CASNIITGEAFF. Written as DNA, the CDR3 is TGTGCCAGCAACATTATCACAGGTGAAGCTTTCTTT.

The CDR3 sequence is CSVEDRSEASGNTIYF. CDR3 bases: TGCAGCGTTGAAGATCGTTCCGAGGCCTCTGGAAACACCATATATTTT. V usage is TRBV29-1 and J usage is TRBJ1-3; no reliable D call. The CDR3 covers 16 residues. Trimming pared 0 bases from V and 0 bases from J, leaving 12 bases between. Germline lookup yields CDR1 SQVTM and CDR2 ANQGSEA.

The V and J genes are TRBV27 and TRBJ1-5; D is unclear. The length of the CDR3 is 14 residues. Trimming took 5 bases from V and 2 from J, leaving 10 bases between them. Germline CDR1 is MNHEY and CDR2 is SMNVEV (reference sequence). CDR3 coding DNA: TGTGCCAGCAGTCTGGGCTGGGGCAATCAGCCCCAGCATTTT. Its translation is CASSLGWGNQPQHF.

CDR3 residues: CASSSRTSGGVEVEQYF. The CDR3 DNA reads TGTGCCAGCAGCTCGCGGACTAGCGGGGGGGTGGAGGTCGAGCAGTACTTC. This chain uses TRBV7-2 with TRBJ2-7; 15 nucleotides align to TRBD2. Germline lookup yields CDR1 SGHTA and CDR2 FQGNSA. CDR3 length equals 17 residues. V gave up 4 bases and J gave up 6 bases; unmatched junction bases: 10.

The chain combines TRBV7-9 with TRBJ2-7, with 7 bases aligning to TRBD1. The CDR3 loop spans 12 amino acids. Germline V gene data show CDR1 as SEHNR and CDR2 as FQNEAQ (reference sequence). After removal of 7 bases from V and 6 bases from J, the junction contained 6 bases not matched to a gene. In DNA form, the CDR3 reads TGTGCCAGCACCACCGGGACAGCCGAGCAGTACTTC. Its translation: CASTTGTAEQYF.

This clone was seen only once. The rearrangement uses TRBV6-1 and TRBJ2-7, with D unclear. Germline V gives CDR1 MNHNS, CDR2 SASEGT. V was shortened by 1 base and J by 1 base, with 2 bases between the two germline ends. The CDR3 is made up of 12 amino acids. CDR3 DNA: TGTGCCAGCAGTGAAGGGTCCTACGAGCAGTACTTC. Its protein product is CASSEGSYEQYF.

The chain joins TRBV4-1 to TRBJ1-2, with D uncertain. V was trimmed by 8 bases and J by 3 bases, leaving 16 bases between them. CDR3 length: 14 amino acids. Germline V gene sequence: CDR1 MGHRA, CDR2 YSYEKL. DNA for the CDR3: TGCGCCAGCTCCAATGAGTTCCGGGACTATGGCTACACCTTC. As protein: CASSNEFRDYGYTF.

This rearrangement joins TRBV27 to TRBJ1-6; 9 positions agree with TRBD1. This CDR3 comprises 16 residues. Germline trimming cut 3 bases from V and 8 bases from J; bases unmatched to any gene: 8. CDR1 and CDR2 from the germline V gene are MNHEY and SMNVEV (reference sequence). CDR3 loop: CASSLRPGQGYSPLHF. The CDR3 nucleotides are TGTGCCAGCAGTTTGCGGCCGGGACAGGGTTATTCACCCCTCCACTTT.

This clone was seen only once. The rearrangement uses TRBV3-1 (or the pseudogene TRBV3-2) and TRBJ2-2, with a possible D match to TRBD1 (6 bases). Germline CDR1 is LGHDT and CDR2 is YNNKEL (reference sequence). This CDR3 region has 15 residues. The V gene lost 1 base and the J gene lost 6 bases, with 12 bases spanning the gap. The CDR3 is CASSQGAGAAGELFF. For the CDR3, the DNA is TGTGCCAGCAGCCAAGGCGCAGGGGCGGCCGGGGAGCTGTTTTTT.

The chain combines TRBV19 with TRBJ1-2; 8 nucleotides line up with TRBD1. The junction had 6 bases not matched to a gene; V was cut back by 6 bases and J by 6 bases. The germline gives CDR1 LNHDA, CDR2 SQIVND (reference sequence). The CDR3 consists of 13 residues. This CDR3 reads CASRMDRDDGYTF. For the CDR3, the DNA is TGTGCCAGTAGGATGGACAGGGATGATGGCTACACCTTC.

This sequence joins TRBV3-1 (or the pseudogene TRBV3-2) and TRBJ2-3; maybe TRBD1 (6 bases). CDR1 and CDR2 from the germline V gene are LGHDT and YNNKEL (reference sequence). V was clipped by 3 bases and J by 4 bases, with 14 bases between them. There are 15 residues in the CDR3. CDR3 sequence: CASSHGWGPADTQYF. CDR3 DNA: TGTGCCAGCAGCCACGGATGGGGGCCCGCAGATACGCAGTATTTT.

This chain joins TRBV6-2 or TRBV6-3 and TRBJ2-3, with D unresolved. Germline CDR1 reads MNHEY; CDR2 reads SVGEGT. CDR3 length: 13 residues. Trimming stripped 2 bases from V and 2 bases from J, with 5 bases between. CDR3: CASSYRDTDTQYF. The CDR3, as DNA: TGTGCCAGCAGTTACAGGGACACAGATACGCAGTATTTT.

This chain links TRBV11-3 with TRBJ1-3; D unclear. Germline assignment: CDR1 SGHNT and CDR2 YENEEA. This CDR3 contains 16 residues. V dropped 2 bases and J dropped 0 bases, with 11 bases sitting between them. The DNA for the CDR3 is TGTGCCAGCAGCTTACTGGGCAGGTCCTCTGGAAACACCATATATTTT. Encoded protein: CASSLLGRSSGNTIYF.

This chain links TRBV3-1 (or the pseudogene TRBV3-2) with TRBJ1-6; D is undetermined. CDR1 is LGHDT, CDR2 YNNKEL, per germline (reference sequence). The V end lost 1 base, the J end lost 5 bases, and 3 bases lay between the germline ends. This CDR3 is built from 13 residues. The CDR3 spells CASSQADNSPLHF. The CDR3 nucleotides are TGTGCCAGCAGCCAAGCGGATAATTCACCCCTCCACTTT.

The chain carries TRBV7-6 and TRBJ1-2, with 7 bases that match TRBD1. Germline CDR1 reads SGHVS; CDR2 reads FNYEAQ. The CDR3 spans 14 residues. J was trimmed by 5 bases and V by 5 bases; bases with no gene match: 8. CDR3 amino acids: CASSPGTVEYGYTF. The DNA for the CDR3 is TGTGCCAGCAGCCCCGGGACAGTCGAATATGGCTACACCTTC.

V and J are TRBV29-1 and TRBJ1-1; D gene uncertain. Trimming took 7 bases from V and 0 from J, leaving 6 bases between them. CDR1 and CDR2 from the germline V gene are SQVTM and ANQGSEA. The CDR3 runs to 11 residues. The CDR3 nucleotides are TGCAGCGCCGGGGTGAACACTGAAGCTTTCTTT. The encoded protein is CSAGVNTEAFF.

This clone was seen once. CDR3 coding DNA: TGTGCCAGCAGCGCCCAGGACAGGGTCTATGGCTACACCTTC. Protein product: CASSAQDRVYGYTF. The V call is TRBV13, the J call TRBJ1-2, with 8 bases that match TRBD1. Germline V gives CDR1 PRHDT, CDR2 FYEKMQ (reference sequence). Trimming at V came to 5 bases and at J to 4 bases, leaving 6 bases not matched to a gene. The CDR3 runs 14 residues.

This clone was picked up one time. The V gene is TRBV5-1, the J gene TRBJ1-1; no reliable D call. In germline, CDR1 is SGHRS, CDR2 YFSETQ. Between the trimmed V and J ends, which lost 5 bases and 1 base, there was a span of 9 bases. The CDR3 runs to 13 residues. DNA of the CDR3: TGCGCCAGCAGAGAACAGCCGAACACTGAAGCTTTCTTT. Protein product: CASREQPNTEAFF.

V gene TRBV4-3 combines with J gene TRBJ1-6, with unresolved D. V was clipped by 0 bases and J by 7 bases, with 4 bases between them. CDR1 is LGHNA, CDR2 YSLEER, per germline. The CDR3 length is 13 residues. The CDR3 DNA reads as TGCGCCAGCAGCCAAGAAGGAAATTCACCCCTCCACTTT. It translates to CASSQEGNSPLHF.